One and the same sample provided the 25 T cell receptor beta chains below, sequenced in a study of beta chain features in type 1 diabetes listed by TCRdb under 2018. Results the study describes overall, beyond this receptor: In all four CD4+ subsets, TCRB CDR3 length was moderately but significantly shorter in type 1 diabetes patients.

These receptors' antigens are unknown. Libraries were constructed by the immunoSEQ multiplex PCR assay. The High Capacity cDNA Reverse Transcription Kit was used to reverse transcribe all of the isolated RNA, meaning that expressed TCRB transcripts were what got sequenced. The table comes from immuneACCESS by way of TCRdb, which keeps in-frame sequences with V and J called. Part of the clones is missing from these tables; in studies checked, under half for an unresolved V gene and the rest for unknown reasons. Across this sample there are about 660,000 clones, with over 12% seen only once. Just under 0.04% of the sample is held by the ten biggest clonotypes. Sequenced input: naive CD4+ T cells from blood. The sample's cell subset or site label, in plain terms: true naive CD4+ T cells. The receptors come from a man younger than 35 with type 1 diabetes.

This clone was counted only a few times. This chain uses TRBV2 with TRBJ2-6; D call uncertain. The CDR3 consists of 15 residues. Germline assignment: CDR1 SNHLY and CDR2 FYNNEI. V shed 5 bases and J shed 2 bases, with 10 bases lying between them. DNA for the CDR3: TGTGCCAGCAGTAAAGAAGGAGCTGGGGCCAACGTCCTGACTTTC. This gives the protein CASSKEGAGANVLTF.

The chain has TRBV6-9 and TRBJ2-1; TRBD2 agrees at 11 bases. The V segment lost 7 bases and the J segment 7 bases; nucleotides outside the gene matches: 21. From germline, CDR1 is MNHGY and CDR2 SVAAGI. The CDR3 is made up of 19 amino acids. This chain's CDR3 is CASIIDGTSGDPFGNEQFF. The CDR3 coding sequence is TGTGCCAGCATCATAGACGGGACTAGCGGAGACCCTTTTGGGAATGAGCAGTTCTTC.

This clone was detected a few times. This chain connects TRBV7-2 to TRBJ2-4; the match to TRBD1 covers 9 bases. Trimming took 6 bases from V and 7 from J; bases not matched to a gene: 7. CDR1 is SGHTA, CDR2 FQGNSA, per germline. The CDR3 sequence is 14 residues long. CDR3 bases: TGTGCCAGCAGTCAGAGACAGGGGGTGAACATTCAGTACTTC. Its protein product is CASSQRQGVNIQYF.

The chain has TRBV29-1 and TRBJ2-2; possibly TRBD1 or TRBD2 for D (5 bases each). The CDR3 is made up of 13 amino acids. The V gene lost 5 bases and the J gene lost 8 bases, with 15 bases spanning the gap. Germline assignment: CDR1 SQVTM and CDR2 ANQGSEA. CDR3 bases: TGCAGCGTTACGGGGCCTTTAGGAGGGGAGCTGTTTTTT. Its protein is CSVTGPLGGELFF.

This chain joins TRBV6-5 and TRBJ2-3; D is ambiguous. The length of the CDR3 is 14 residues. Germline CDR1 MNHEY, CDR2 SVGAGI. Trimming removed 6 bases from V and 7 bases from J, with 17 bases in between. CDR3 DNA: TGTGCCAGCAGCTCCGAAGCATGGCTCAATACGCAGTATTTT. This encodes CASSSEAWLNTQYF.

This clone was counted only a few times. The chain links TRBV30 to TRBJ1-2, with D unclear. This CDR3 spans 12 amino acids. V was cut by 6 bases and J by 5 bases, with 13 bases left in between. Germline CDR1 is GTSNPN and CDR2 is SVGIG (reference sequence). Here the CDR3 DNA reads TGTGCCTGCCAGAGTCGAGGTTATGGCTACACCTTC. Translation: CACQSRGYGYTF.

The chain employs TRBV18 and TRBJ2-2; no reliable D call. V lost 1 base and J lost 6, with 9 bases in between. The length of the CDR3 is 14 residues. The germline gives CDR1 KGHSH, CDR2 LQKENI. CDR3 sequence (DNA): TGTGCCAGCTCACCACAAGATGTATCCGGGGAGCTGTTTTTT. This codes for CASSPQDVSGELFF.

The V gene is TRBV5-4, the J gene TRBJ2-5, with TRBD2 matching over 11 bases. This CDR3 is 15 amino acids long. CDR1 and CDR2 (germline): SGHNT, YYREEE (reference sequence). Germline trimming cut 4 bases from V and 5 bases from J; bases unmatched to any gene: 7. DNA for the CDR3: TGTGCCAGCAGCCCCCGACTAGCGGGGCTGGAGACCCAGTACTTC. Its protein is CASSPRLAGLETQYF. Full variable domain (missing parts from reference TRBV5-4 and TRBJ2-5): ETGVTQSPTHLIKTRGQQVTLRCSSQSGHNTVSWYQQALGQGPQFIFQYYREEENGRGNFPPRFSGLQFPNYSSELNVNALELDDSALYLCASSPRLAGLETQYFGPGTRLLVL.

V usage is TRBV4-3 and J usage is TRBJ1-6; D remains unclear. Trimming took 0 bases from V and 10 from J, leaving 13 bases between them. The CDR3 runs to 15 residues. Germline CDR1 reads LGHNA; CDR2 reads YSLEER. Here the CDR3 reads CASSQEGSGRSPLHF. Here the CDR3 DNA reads TGCGCCAGCAGCCAAGAAGGCAGTGGGAGATCACCCCTCCACTTT.

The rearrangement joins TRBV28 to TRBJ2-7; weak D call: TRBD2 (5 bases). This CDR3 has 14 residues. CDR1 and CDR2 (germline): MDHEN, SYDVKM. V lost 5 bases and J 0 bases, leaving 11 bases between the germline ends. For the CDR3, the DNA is TGTGCCAGCAGTCTCCCACGGGACTCCTACGAGCAGTACTTC. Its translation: CASSLPRDSYEQYF.

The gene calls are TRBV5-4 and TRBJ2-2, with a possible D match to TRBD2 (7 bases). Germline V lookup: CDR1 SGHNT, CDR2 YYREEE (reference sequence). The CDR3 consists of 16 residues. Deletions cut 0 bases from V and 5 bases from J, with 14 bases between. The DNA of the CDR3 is TGTGCCAGCAGCTTGGCCGGGGGGCGCCGGACCGGGGAGCTGTTTTTT. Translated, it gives CASSLAGGRRTGELFF. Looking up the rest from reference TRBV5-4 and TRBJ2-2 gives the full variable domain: ETGVTQSPTHLIKTRGQQVTLRCSSQSGHNTVSWYQQALGQGPQFIFQYYREEENGRGNFPPRFSGLQFPNYSSELNVNALELDDSALYLCASSLAGGRRTGELFFGEGSRLTVL.

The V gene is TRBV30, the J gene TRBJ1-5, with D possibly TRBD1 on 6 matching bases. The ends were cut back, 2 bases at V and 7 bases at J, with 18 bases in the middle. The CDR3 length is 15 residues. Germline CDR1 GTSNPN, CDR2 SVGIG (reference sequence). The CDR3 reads CAWSTWTAGGQPQHF. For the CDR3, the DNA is TGTGCCTGGAGTACCTGGACAGCCGGGGGGCAGCCCCAGCATTTT.

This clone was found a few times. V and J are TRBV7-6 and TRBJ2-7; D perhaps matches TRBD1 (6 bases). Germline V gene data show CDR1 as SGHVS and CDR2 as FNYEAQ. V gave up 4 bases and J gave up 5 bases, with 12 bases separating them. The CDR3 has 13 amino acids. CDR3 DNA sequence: TGTGCCAGCAGCTCACAGGGTGCGGACGAGCAGTACTTC. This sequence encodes CASSSQGADEQYF.

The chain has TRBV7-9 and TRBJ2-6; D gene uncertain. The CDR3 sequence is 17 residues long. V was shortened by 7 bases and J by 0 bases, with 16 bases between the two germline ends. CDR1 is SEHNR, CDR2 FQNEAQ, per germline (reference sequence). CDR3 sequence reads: CASNRLDGNSGANVLTF. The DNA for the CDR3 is TGTGCCAGCAACCGCCTGGACGGCAACTCTGGGGCCAACGTCCTGACTTTC.

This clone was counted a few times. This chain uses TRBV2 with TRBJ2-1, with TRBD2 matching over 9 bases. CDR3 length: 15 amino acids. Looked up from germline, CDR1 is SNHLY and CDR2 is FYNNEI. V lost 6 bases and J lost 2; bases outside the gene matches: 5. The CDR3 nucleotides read TGTGCCAGCAGGGGCGGGAGGGGCACCTACAATGAGCAGTTCTTC. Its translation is CASRGGRGTYNEQFF.

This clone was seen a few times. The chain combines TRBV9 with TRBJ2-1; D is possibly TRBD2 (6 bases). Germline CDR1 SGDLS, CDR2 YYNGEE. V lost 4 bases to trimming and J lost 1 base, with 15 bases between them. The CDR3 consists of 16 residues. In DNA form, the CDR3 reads TGTGCCAGCAGCCCGAGGGACTCTCGATCCTACAATGAGCAGTTCTTC. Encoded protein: CASSPRDSRSYNEQFF. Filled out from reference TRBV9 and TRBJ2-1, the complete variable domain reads DSGVTQTPKHLITATGQRVTLRCSPRSGDLSVYWYQQSLDQGLQFLIQYYNGEERAKGNILERFSAQQFPDLHSELNLSSLELGDSALYFCASSPRDSRSYNEQFFGPGTRLTVL.

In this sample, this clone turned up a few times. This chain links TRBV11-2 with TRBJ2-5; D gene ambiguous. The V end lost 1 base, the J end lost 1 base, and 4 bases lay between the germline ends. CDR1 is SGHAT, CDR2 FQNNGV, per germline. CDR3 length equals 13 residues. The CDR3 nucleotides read TGTGCCAGCAGCTTAGCTCGCCAAGAGACCCAGTACTTC. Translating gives CASSLARQETQYF.

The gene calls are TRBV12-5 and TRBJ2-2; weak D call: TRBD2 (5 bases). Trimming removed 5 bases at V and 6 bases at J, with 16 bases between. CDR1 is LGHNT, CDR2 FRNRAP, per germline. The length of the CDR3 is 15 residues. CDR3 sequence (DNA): TGTGCTAGTGGTCCCACGGCGGGTGGTCCCGGGGAGCTGTTTTTT. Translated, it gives CASGPTAGGPGELFF.

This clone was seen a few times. CDR3 sequence: CSVGQALLGEQYF. The CDR3 DNA sequence: TGCAGCGTTGGCCAAGCCCTCCTCGGCGAGCAGTACTTC. The chain has TRBV29-1 and TRBJ2-7; unclear D gene. In germline, CDR1 is SQVTM, CDR2 ANQGSEA. Trimming stripped 4 bases from V and 6 bases from J, with 16 bases between. The CDR3 runs 13 residues.

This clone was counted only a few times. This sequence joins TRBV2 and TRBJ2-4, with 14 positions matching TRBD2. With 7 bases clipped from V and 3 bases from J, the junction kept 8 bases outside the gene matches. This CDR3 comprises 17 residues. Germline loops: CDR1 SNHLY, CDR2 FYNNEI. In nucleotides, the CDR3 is TGTGCCAGCACATCCGGGACTAGCGGGAGTGACAAAAACATTCAGTACTTC. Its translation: CASTSGTSGSDKNIQYF.

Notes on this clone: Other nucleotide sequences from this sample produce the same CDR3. CDR3 residues: CASSLTEKLFF. CDR3 nucleotides: TGTGCCAGCAGCCTAACTGAAAAACTGTTTTTT. The genes are TRBV2 and TRBJ1-4; D gene uncertain. Germline V gene sequence: CDR1 SNHLY, CDR2 FYNNEI. V was clipped by 6 bases and J by 7 bases, with 6 bases between them. The CDR3 spans 11 residues.

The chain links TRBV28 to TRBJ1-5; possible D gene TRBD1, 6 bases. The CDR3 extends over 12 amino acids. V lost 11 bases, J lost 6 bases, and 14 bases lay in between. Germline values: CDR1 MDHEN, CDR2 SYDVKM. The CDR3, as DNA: TGTGCCGGGGGCCCTGGGAGTCAGCCCCAGCATTTT. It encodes CAGGPGSQPQHF.

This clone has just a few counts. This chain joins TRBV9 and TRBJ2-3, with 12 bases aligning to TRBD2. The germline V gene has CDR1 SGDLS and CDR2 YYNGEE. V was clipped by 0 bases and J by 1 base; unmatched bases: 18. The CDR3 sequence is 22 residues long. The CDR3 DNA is TGTGCCAGCAGCGTAGCTTTCCCTAGACTAGCGGGAGACCGACTTCGCACAGATACGCAGTATTTT. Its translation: CASSVAFPRLAGDRLRTDTQYF.

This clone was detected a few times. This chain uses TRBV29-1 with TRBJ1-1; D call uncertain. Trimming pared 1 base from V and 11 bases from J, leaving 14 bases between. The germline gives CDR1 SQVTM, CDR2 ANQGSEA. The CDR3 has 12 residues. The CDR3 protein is CSVEGFYGGAFF. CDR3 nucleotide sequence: TGCAGCGTTGAAGGATTCTACGGTGGGGCTTTCTTT.

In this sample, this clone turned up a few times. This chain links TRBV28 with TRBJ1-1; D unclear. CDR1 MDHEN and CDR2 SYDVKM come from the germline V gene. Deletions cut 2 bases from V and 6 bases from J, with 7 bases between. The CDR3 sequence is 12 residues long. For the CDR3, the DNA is TGTGCCAGCAGTTTACCCCGTTCTGAAGCTTTCTTT. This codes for CASSLPRSEAFF. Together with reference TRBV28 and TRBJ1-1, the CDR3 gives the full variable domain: DVKVTQSSRYLVKRTGEKVFLECVQDMDHENMFWYRQDPGLGLRLIYFSYDVKMKEKGDIPEGYSVSREKKERFSLILESASTNQTSMYLCASSLPRSEAFFGQGTRLTVV.